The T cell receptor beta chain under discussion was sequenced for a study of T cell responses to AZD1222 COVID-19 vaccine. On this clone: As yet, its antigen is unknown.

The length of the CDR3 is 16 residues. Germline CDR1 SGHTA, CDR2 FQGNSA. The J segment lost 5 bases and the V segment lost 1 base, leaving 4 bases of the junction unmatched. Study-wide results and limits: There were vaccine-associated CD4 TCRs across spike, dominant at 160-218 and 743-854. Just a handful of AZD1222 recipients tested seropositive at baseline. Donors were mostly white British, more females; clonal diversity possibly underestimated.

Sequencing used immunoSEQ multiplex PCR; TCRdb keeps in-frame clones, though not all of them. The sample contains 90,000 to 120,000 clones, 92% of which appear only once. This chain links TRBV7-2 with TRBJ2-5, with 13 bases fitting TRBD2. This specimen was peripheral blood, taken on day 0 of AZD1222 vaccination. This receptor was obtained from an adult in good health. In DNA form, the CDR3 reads TGTGCCAGCAGCTTAGGGACTAGCGGGGGCTTCGAGACCCAGTACTTC. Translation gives CASSLGTSGGFETQYF. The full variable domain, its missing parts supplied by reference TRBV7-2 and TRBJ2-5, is GAGVSQSPSNKVTEKGKDVELRCDPISGHTALYWYRQSLGQGLEFLIYFQGNSAPDKSGLPSDRFSAERTGGSVSTLTIQRTQQEDSAVYLCASSLGTSGGFETQYFGPGTRLLVL.